Detailed here is one TCR beta chain. TCRdb keeps only in-frame clones here, not all; method: immunoSEQ multiplex PCR. The repertoire consists of 50,000 or so clones, with 70% to 80% occurring once and the leading ten covering 3% to 4.5%. The record originates from a study of PD-L1 blockade in urothelial cancer. This specimen consisted of PBMCs, obtained around atezolizumab (anti-PD-L1) treatment. The source of this sequence is a man between 65 and 85 years old with urothelial cancer.

In nucleotides, the CDR3 is TGTGCCAGCAGCTTCGCAGTCCCGAACCAAGAGACCCAGTACTTC. This translates into CASSFAVPNQETQYF. The chain uses TRBV7-9 and TRBJ2-5; D is unresolved. This CDR3 is 15 amino acids long. Trimming left V 3 bases short and J 0 bases short, with 11 bases between. Germline-derived CDR1 and CDR2 are SEHNR and FQNEAQ (reference sequence).